This TCR beta chain originates from a study of blood T cells in healthy people across ages. This clonotype was detected once. Its specificity is not known. With a J-beta primer mix and a sample-barcoded 5' primer, a second PCR ran roughly 6 to 11 cycles. Tags on each cDNA molecule came from a template-switch adaptor with 12 random nucleotides. There were at least 3 million CDR3-containing paired-end reads obtained from each sample. TCRdb reprocessed the 5' RACE reads via MiXCR and lists one record per CDR3 protein. The sample contains about 1.8 million distinct CDR3 sequences, around half of which appear only once. The length of the CDR3 is 15 residues. J lost 10 bases, V lost 4 bases, and 8 bases had no gene match. Germline-derived CDR1 and CDR2 are SEHNR and FQNEAQ (reference sequence). The study's findings and limits: As age increased, TCR beta diversity per million T cells fell in a roughly linear fashion. Aged donors had fewer naive CD4+ cells and lower diversity than long-lived donors.

The source material was blood. The gene calls are TRBV7-9 and TRBJ1-6; 9 bases agree with TRBD1. This TCR was recovered from a woman in her forties in good health. The CDR3 sequence: CASSSTGQGSSPLHF. In DNA, the CDR3 is TGTGCCAGCAGCTCGACGGGACAGGGCTCCTCACCCCTCCACTTT.